The 19 T cell receptor beta chains listed next were all sequenced from one sample in a study of beta chain features in type 1 diabetes. Reverse transcription of all isolated RNA meant that expressed TCRB transcripts were sequenced. Clones were read by immunoSEQ multiplex PCR, and TCRdb kept only the in-frame ones, dropping some. The sample holds under 950,000 clones, about a sixth seen once. Sequencing input: naive CD4+ T cells from blood. These TCRs come from a woman between 18 and 29 years old in good health.

The V gene is TRBV29-1, the J gene TRBJ1-4; D uncertain. The CDR3 loop spans 17 amino acids. CDR1 is SQVTM, CDR2 ANQGSEA, per germline. V shed 5 bases and J shed 0 bases, with 19 bases lying between them. The CDR3 sequence: CSVRWVWQTSTNEKLFF. DNA of the CDR3: TGCAGCGTTCGTTGGGTGTGGCAGACCTCAACTAATGAAAAACTGTTTTTT. The whole variable domain, filled in from reference TRBV29-1 and TRBJ1-4, reads SAVISQKPSRDICQRGTSLTIQCQVDSQVTMMFWYRQQPGQSLTLIATANQGSEATYESGFVIDKFPISRPNLTFSTLTVSNMSPEDSSIYLCSVRWVWQTSTNEKLFFGSGTQLSVL.

The CDR3 nucleotides read TGTGCCAGCAGCCCCAGGACTAGCGGGAGAACTTGGGCAGATACGCAGTATTTT. It codes for CASSPRTSGRTWADTQYF. J is TRBJ2-3 and V is TRBV9; 13 bases are shared with TRBD2. Germline CDR1 SGDLS, CDR2 YYNGEE. Unmatched junction bases numbered 12, after V lost 4 bases and J lost 4 bases. The CDR3 consists of 18 residues.

This clone has only a few counts. The V gene is TRBV15, the J gene TRBJ1-1; 7 bases agree with TRBD1. The CDR3 is made up of 17 amino acids. Germline V gene lookup returns CDR1 LNHNV and CDR2 YYDKDF (reference sequence). V lost 0 bases to trimming and J lost 9 bases; unmatched junction nucleotides: 16. CDR3 nucleotide sequence: TGTGCCACCAGCAGAGATTGGGGATCCCGACAGGGTGAGAAAGCTTTCTTT. Translating it yields CATSRDWGSRQGEKAFF.

This clone was counted a few times. This chain links TRBV7-2 with TRBJ1-2; perhaps TRBD1 as D (5 bases). Germline V lookup: CDR1 SGHTA, CDR2 FQGNSA. The CDR3 consists of 14 residues. V was pared by 1 base and J by 4 bases, with 10 bases between. Here the CDR3 reads CASSLGQTFYGYTF. In DNA form, the CDR3 reads TGTGCCAGCAGCTTAGGACAGACCTTCTATGGCTACACCTTC.

The chain is built from TRBV5-1 and TRBJ2-7; 7 bases match TRBD1. The V segment lost 4 bases and the J segment 2 bases; nucleotides outside the gene matches: 6. The length of the CDR3 is 14 residues. CDR1 SGHRS and CDR2 YFSETQ come from the germline V gene. CDR3 sequence reads: CASSPDRAPYEQYF. The CDR3 DNA reads as TGCGCCAGCAGCCCCGACAGGGCCCCCTACGAGCAGTACTTC.

This clone was observed a handful of times. The chain links TRBV5-4 to TRBJ2-2; the match to TRBD2 covers 10 bases. The germline CDR1 and CDR2 sequences are SGHNT and YYREEE (reference sequence). This CDR3 has 18 amino acids. The V and J ends lost 0 bases and 2 bases, in that order; junction bases with no gene match: 7. The CDR3 coding sequence is TGTGCCAGCAGCTTGGGAGGCGGACTAGCGGTAAACACCGGGGAGCTGTTTTTT. Residues: CASSLGGGLAVNTGELFF.

V is TRBV27 and J is TRBJ2-3; 9 bases match TRBD2. This CDR3 region has 16 residues. Germline CDR1 and CDR2: MNHEY and SMNVEV (reference sequence). The J segment lost 3 bases and the V segment lost 4 bases, leaving 8 bases of the junction unmatched. The CDR3 here is CASSSLAGDLTDTQYF. CDR3 DNA sequence: TGTGCCAGCAGTTCATTAGCGGGAGACTTGACAGATACGCAGTATTTT.

This clone was detected a few times. This chain connects TRBV7-2 to TRBJ2-7, with D unresolved. V lost 2 bases and J lost 5, with 16 bases in between. This CDR3 is built from 15 residues. The germline V gene has CDR1 SGHTA and CDR2 FQGNSA. The CDR3: CASSLLSESYHEQYF. The CDR3 DNA sequence: TGTGCCAGCAGCTTATTGTCTGAAAGTTACCACGAGCAGTACTTC.

This clone was observed a few times. The chain joins TRBV10-3 to TRBJ2-5, with D possibly being TRBD1 or TRBD2 (5 bases each). This CDR3 region has 14 residues. V lost 6 bases and J 2 bases, leaving 13 bases between the germline ends. The germline gives CDR1 ENHRY, CDR2 SYGVKD. DNA for the CDR3: TGTGCCATCAGCGACCCGGGACGGCAAGAGACCCAGTACTTC. It yields the protein CAISDPGRQETQYF.

The chain employs TRBV6-1 and TRBJ2-7; 10 nucleotides align to TRBD2. CDR1 is MNHNS, CDR2 SASEGT, per germline. The CDR3 has 15 residues. J gave up 3 bases and V 5 bases, and 7 bases lay outside the gene matches. CDR3 in DNA: TGTGCCAGCAGTCCTCCCAGGACTAGCGGCTACGAGCAGTACTTC. Protein: CASSPPRTSGYEQYF.

This clone was seen a handful of times. The chain combines TRBV21-1 with TRBJ2-7. TRBV21-1 is marked as a pseudogene. The CDR3 spans 16 residues. The DNA of the CDR3 is TGTGCCAGCAGCAAAGCGCTAGGACGTCTAGCCTACGAGCAGTACTTC. Translation gives CASSKALGRLAYEQYF.

The chain links TRBV11-2 to TRBJ2-5; D is possibly TRBD1 or TRBD2 (6 bases each). Trimming took 2 bases from V and 4 from J, leaving 26 bases between them. From germline, CDR1 is SGHAT and CDR2 FQNNGV. The CDR3 spans 19 residues. The CDR3 region is CASSLSGSSGASLSETQYF. DNA for the CDR3: TGTGCCAGCAGCTTATCAGGATCCTCGGGGGCGAGTCTGTCAGAGACCCAGTACTTC.

This clone was seen a handful of times. The gene calls are TRBV25-1 and TRBJ1-1, with unresolved D. The CDR3 has 11 residues. The germline V gene has CDR1 MGHDK and CDR2 SYGVNS. V lost 2 bases to trimming and J lost 5 bases, with 3 bases between them. In DNA, the CDR3 is TGTGCCAGCAGTGAACATACTGAAGCTTTCTTT. It specifies CASSEHTEAFF.

This chain joins TRBV19 and TRBJ1-5, with 7 nucleotides matching TRBD1. J was trimmed by 4 bases and V by 5 bases; bases with no gene match: 8. There are 15 residues in the CDR3. Germline CDR1 is LNHDA and CDR2 is SQIVND (reference sequence). As DNA, the CDR3 is TGTGCCAGTAGTGCGAGTATACAGGGGAATCAGCCCCAGCATTTT. Protein product: CASSASIQGNQPQHF.

The chain joins TRBV7-2 to TRBJ2-5; tentatively, D is TRBD1 (7 bases). The tail of the sequence fits TRBJ2-7 better, so the J call may be wrong. The CDR3 runs 15 residues. CDR1 and CDR2 from the germline V gene are SGHTA and FQGNSA. CDR3 in amino acids: CASSFITQGGGEQYF. The DNA for the CDR3 is TGTGCCAGCAGCTTCATCACCCAGGGGGGCGGCGAGCAGTACTTC.

This clone has just a few counts. V gene TRBV2 combines with J gene TRBJ2-1; TRBD1 matches 10 bases. Germline V lookup: CDR1 SNHLY, CDR2 FYNNEI. J gave up 7 bases and V 4 bases, and 7 bases lay outside the gene matches. The CDR3 is 15 residues long. The CDR3 here is CASSGDRGRENEQFF. The CDR3 DNA is TGTGCCAGCAGTGGAGACAGGGGGCGTGAAAATGAGCAGTTCTTC.

V usage is TRBV7-9 and J usage is TRBJ2-7; 12 bases agree with TRBD2. Trimming cost V 5 bases and J 6 bases; bases outside gene matches: 2. The CDR3 sequence is 13 residues long. Per germline, CDR1 SEHNR and CDR2 FQNEAQ (reference sequence). CDR3 loop: CASSPGLAGEQYF. CDR3 bases: TGTGCCAGCAGCCCGGGACTAGCGGGCGAGCAGTACTTC.

The gene calls are TRBV6-6 and TRBJ1-5, with unresolved D. Trimming took 2 bases from V and 7 from J, leaving 9 bases between them. This CDR3 contains 13 residues. CDR1 is MNHNY and CDR2 is SVGAGI in the germline V gene (reference sequence). The CDR3 loop reads CASSYIGPQPQHF. CDR3 in DNA: TGTGCCAGCAGTTACATAGGTCCCCAGCCCCAGCATTTT.

The rearrangement joins TRBV6-1 to TRBJ1-1, with 11 nucleotides matching TRBD1. This CDR3 is built from 14 residues. The J segment lost 11 bases and the V segment lost 8 bases, leaving 13 bases of the junction unmatched. CDR1 is MNHNS and CDR2 is SASEGT in the germline V gene. DNA of the CDR3: TGTGCCAGCTTTGACCGGACAGGGGGCGCGTCGGCTTTCTTT. Protein sequence: CASFDRTGGASAFF.